This TCR beta chain came from a study of blood T cell repertoires in COVID-19. About the research overall: Sites in the United States, Italy and Spain provided acute and convalescent COVID-19 samples. PBMCs, B-cell-depleted T cells, or T cells were the source of the cDNA or gDNA that made up the material.

V trimming: 6 bases; J trimming: 6 bases; junction bases outside the gene matches: 6. Per the germline V gene, CDR1 is SQVTM and CDR2 is ANQGSEA. The length of the CDR3 is 13 residues. Original handling: Amplification with reference gene primers provided the estimates of nucleated cell counts. The assay was immunoSEQ multiplex PCR, and TCRdb's table has in-frame clones only and misses some. That table supplies the V and J calls and clone size; D and trimming were determined from the DNA. The data show some 130,000 clones, around 89% seen once. The sequenced material came from peripheral blood. The receptor's source is a man in his fifties or sixties with active or convalescent COVID-19. This sequence joins TRBV29-1 and TRBJ1-4; the match to TRBD1 covers 8 bases. The CDR3 loop is CSVTGQGYEKLFF. CDR3 DNA: TGCAGCGTCACAGGACAGGGTTATGAAAAACTGTTTTTT.